This entry features one T cell receptor beta chain sequence. Antigen: not known. This sample is part of a study of T cell responses to AZD1222 COVID-19 vaccine. The study, taken as a whole, reports: Along spike, vaccine-associated CD4 TCRs were found throughout, with dominance at 160-218 and 743-854.

The repertoire was sequenced with immunoSEQ multiplex PCR; TCRdb's copy has only in-frame clones and lacks some. The profile covers roughly 150,000 clones, with roughly nine tenths appearing a single time and 5% to 5.5% taken by the ten largest. The germline CDR1 and CDR2 sequences are MNHEY and SVGAGI. The CDR3 is 12 residues long. V was clipped by 5 bases and J by 11 bases, with 13 bases between them. The receptor comes from an adult in good health. Specimen: peripheral blood, collected on day 0 of AZD1222 vaccination. The chain carries TRBV6-5 and TRBJ1-5; D gene unclear. CDR3 residues: CASSRESGAQHF. The CDR3, as DNA: TGTGCCAGCAGTAGGGAAAGTGGAGCCCAGCATTTT.